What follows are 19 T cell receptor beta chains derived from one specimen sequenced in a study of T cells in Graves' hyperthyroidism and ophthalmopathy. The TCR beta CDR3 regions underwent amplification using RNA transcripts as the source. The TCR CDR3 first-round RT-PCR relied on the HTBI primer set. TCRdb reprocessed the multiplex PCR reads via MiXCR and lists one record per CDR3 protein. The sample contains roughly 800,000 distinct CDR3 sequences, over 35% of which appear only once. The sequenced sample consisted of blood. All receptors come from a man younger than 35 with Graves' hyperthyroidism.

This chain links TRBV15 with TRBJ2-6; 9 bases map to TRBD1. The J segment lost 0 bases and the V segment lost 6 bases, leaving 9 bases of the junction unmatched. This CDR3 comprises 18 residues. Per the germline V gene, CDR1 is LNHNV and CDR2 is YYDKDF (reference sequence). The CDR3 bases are TGTGCCACCAGAACCCCCGGGACAGGGAACTCTGGGGCCAACGTCCTGACTTTC. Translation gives CATRTPGTGNSGANVLTF.

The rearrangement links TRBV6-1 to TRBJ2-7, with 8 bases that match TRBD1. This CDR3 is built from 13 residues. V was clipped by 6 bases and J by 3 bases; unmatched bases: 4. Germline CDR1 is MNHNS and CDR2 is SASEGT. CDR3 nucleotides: TGTGCCAGCAGAGCGACAGGGGTCTACGAGCAGTACTTC. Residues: CASRATGVYEQYF.

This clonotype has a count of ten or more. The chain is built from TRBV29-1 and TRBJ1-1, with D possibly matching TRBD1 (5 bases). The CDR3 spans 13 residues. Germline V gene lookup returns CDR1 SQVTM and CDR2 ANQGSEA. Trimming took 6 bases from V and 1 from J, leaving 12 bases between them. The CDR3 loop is CSVPMGENTEAFF. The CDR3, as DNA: TGCAGCGTACCGATGGGGGAGAACACTGAAGCTTTCTTT.

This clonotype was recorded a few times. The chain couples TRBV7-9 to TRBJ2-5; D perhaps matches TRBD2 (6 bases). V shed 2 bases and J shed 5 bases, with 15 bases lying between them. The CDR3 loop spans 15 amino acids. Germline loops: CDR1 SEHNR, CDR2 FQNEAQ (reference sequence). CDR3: CASSLISGVGETQYF. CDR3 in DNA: TGTGCCAGCAGCTTAATTTCGGGAGTTGGGGAGACCCAGTACTTC.

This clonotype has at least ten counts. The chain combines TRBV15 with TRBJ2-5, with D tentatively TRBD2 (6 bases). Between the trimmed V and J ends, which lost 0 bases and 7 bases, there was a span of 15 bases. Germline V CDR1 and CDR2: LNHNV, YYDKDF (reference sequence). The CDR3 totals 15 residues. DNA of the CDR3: TGTGCCACCAGCAGAGAATTGGAGGGTTTTGGGACCCAGTACTTC. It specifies CATSRELEGFGTQYF.

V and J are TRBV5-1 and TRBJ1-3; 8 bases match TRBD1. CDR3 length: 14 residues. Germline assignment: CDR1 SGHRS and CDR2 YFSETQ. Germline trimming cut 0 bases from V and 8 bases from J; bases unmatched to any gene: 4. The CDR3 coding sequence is TGCGCCAGCAGCTTGGGACAGGGGCAGGACACCATATATTTT. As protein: CASSLGQGQDTIYF.

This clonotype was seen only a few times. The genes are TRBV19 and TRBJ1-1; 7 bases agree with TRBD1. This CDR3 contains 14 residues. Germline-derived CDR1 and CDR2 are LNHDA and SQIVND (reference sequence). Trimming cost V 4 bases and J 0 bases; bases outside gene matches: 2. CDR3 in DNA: TGTGCCAGTAGTACGGACAGGATGAACACTGAAGCTTTCTTT. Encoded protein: CASSTDRMNTEAFF.

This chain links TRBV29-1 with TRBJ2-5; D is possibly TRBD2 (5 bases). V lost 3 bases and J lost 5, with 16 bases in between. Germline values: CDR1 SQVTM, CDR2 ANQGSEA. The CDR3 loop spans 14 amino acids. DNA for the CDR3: TGCAGCGTTGACGCTCGGGGATTAGGCGAGACCCAGTACTTC. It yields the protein CSVDARGLGETQYF.

In DNA, the CDR3 is TGCGCCAGCAGCCAAGGAGTTAGCGGGCTTTACGAGCAGTACTTC. Translating it yields CASSQGVSGLYEQYF. The rearrangement joins TRBV4-1 to TRBJ2-7, with TRBD2 matching 7 bases. Germline V CDR1 and CDR2: MGHRA, YSYEKL. This CDR3 spans 15 amino acids. V lost 1 base, J lost 4 bases, and 7 bases stayed unmatched.

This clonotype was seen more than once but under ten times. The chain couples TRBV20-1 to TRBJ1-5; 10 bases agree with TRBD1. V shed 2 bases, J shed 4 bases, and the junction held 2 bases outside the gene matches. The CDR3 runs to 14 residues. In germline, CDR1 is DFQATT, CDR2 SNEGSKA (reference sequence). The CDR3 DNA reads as TGCAGTGCTAGATTGGACAGGGGGAATCAGCCCCAGCATTTT. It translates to CSARLDRGNQPQHF.

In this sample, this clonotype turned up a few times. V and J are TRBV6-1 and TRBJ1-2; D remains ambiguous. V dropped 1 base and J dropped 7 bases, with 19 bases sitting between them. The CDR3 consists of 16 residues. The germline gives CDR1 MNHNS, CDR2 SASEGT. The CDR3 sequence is CASSEGGEGAYLGYTF. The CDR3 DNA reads TGTGCCAGCAGTGAAGGGGGAGAGGGAGCCTATCTTGGCTACACCTTC.

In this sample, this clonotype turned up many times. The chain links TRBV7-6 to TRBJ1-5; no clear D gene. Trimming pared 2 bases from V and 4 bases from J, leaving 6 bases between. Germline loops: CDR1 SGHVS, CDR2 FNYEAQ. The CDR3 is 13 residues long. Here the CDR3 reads CASSLSENQPQHF. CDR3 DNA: TGTGCCAGCAGCTTAAGCGAGAATCAGCCCCAGCATTTT.

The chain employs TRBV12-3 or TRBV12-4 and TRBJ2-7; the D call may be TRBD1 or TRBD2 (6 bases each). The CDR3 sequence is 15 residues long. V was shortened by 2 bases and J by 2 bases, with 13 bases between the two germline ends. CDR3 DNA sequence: TGTGCCAGCAGTTTATCCGGGGGCCCTGCCTACGAGCAGTACTTC. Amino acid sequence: CASSLSGGPAYEQYF.

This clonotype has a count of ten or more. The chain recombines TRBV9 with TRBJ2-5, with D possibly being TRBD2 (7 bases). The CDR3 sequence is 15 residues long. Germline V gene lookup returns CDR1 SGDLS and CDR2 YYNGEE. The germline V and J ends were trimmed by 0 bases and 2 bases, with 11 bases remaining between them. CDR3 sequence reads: CASSVEGGEQETQYF. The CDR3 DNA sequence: TGTGCCAGCAGCGTAGAAGGGGGGGAGCAAGAGACCCAGTACTTC.

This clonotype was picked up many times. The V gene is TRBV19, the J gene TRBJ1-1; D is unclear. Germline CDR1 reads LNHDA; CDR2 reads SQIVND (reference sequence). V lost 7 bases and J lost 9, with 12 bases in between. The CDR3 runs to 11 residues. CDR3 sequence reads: CASNVAFQAFF. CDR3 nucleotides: TGTGCCAGTAACGTGGCATTCCAAGCTTTCTTT.

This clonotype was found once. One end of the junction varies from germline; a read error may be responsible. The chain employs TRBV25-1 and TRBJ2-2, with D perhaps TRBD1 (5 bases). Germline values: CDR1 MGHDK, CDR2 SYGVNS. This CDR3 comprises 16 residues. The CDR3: CASSFTWTTNTGELFF. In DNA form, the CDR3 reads TGCGCCAGCAGCTTCACTTGGACAACGAACACCGGGGAGCTGTTTTTT.

The CDR3 DNA reads as TGTGCCAGCAGCGTAGGAGGGGGGGGGACTAGCGGGCAGTACTTC. Translating gives CASSVGGGGTSGQYF. The V and J genes are TRBV9 and TRBJ2-7; 11 bases fit TRBD2. The germline V gene has CDR1 SGDLS and CDR2 YYNGEE. Trimming removed 0 bases from V and 9 bases from J; junction bases left unmatched: 8. The length of the CDR3 is 15 residues.

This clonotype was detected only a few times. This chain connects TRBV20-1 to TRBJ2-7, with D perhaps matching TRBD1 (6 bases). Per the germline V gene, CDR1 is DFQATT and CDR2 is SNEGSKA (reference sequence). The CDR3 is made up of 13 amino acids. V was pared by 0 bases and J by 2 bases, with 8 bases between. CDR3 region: CSAREGQTYEQYF. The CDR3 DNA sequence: TGCAGTGCTAGAGAAGGACAGACCTACGAGCAGTACTTC.

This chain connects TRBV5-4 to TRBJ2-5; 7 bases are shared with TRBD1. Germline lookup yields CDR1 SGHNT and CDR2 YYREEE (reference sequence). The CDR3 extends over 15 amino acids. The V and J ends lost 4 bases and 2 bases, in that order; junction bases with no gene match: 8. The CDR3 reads CASSPRQGVQETQYF. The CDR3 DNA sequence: TGTGCCAGCAGCCCCCGACAGGGAGTTCAAGAGACCCAGTACTTC.